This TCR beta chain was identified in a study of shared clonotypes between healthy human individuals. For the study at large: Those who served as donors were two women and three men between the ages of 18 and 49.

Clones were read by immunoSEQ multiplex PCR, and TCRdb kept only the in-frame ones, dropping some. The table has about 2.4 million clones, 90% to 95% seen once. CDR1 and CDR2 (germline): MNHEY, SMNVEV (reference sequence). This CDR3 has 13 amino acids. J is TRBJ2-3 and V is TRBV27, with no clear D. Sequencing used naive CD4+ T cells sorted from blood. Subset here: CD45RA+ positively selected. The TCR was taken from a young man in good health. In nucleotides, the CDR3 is TGTGCAAGCCAGCCACGGGCCCGGGATACGCAGTATTTT. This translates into CASQPRARDTQYF.